The present T cell receptor beta chain was sequenced within a study of CD8 T cells in ankylosing spondylitis (dated by TCRdb to about 2017). At the level of the whole study: The study profiled T cell receptor beta repertoires in healthy donors and ankylosing spondylitis patients to find disease-linked TCR variants. Samples of peripheral blood were taken, and for ankylosing spondylitis patients, synovial fluid was collected as well. The whole study cohort included over a hundred healthy donors and 25 ankylosing spondylitis patients.

TCRdb records Illumina HiSeq 2500 as the sequencer. Quantitative 5'-RACE with molecular barcodes was the method used to prepare the TCR beta libraries. The study's own analysis went as follows. Disease-linked TCR variants were identified with a new computational method built on a probabilistic model of VDJ rearrangement. In-frame beta chains were kept once TCRdb had trimmed the public reads at Q25 with fastp and called clones with MiXCR. Each entry merges the rows of one CDR3 protein and shows their most common DNA and genes. The V and J calls were not made by the authors but by TCRdb's processing. The sample table holds about 160,000 distinct CDR3 sequences, of which approximately 9.9% were seen once. Clones ranked in the top ten supply about 16% of the sample. The sample holds many counts of this clonotype. Its target antigen remains unknown. No base quality information exists; no much larger clone differs at one position.

The germline V gene yields LGHNA for CDR1 and YSLEER for CDR2. The CDR3 holds 15 amino acids from the cysteine to the phenylalanine. This entry keeps only the CDR3 DNA: 45 bases, framed from base 1. Trimming costs V 0 bases and J 3 bases, and their ends lie 9 bases apart. Here is what the overall study found, with its caveats: A TCR beta motif made up of fewer than 10 highly homologous amino acid variants appeared to be characteristic of blood from ankylosing spondylitis patients. Some TCR beta motif variants had previously been reported in synovial fluid and blood of reactive arthritis patients, which suggested common disease-initiation mechanisms. The disease-linked clones were reported as significantly enriched in matched synovial fluid samples from ankylosing spondylitis patients. In peripheral blood, the disease-linked clones were found at relatively low frequencies and had a CD8+ phenotype.

This TCR was recovered from a female donor with ankylosing spondylitis or in good health (not recorded which). The sample consisted of blood, either unsorted or a sorted T cell fraction (not recorded which). The receptor chain draws on TRBV4-3 and TRBJ2-1; the best D guess is TRBD2, with 7 bases matching. The nucleotide sequence is TGCGCCAGCAGCCAAGAAGGGGGGGGCTACAATGAGCAGTTCTTC. The translation is CASSQEGGGYNEQFF.